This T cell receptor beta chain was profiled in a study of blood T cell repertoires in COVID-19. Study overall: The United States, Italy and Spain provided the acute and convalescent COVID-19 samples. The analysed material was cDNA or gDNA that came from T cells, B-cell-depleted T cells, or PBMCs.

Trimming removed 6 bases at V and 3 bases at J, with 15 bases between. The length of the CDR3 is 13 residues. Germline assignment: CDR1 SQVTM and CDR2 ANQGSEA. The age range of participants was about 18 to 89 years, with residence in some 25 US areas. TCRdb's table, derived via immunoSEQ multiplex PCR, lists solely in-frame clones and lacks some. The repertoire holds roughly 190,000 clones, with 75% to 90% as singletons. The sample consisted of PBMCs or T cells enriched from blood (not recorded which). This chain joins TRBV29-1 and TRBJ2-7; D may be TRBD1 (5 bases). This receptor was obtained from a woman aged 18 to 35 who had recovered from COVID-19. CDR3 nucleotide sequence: TGCAGCGTGGGGCCCTCAGGGAACTACGAGCAGTACTTC. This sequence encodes CSVGPSGNYEQYF.